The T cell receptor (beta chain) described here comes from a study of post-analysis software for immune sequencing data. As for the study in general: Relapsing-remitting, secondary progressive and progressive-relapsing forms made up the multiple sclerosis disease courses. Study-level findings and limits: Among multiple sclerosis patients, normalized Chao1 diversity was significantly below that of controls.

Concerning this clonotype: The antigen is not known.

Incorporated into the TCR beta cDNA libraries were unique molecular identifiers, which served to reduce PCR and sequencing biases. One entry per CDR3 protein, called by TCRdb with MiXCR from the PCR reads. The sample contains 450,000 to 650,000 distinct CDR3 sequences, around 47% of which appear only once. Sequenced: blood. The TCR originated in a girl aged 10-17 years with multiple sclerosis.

The CDR3 here is CASSLEGLGYGQYF. The CDR3 DNA follows: TGTGCCAGCAGCTTAGAGGGATTGGGGTATGGGCAGTACTTC. The chain links TRBV7-2 to TRBJ2-4, with D uncertain. The V end was cut by 1 base, the J end by 13 bases, with 17 bases between. Germline-derived CDR1 and CDR2 are SGHTA and FQGNSA. This CDR3 is 14 amino acids long.